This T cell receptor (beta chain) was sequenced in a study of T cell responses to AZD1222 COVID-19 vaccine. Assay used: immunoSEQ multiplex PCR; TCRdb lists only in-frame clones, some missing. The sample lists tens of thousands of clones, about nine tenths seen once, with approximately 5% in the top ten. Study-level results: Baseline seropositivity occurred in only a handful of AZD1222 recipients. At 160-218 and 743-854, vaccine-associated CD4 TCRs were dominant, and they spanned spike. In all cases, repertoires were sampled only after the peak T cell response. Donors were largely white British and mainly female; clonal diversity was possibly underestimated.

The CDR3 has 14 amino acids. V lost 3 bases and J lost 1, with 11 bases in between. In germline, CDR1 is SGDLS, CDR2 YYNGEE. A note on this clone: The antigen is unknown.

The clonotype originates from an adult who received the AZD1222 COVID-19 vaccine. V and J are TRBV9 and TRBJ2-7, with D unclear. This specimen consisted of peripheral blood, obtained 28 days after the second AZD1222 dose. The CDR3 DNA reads TGTGCCAGCAGCGAAGGAATGGGATCCTACGAGCAGTACTTC. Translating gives CASSEGMGSYEQYF.